Below, 16 T cell receptor beta chains from the same sample are listed, as sequenced in a study of beta chain features in type 1 diabetes. Of the isolated RNA, all was reverse transcribed, and so the sequenced material was expressed TCRB transcripts. TCRdb's copy holds only in-frame clones and misses some; the assay was immunoSEQ multiplex PCR. The data contain under 45,000 clones, around 50% of them seen just once; the ten biggest clones take up roughly 0.25%. Sample: stem cell memory CD4+ T cells from blood. The receptors were sampled from a woman in her 30s in good health.

The chain joins TRBV19 to TRBJ2-7; 13 nucleotides align to TRBD2. CDR3 length: 15 amino acids. Germline trimming cut 4 bases from V and 7 bases from J; bases unmatched to any gene: 7. Germline-derived CDR1 and CDR2 are LNHDA and SQIVND (reference sequence). CDR3 coding DNA: TGTGCCAGTAGTAGAGGACTAGCGGGAGAGTTTGAGCAGTACTTC. Translation gives CASSRGLAGEFEQYF.

This clone has only a few counts. The V call is TRBV19, the J call TRBJ2-1; no clear D gene. Between the trimmed V and J ends, which lost 8 bases and 1 base, there was a span of 9 bases. CDR1 and CDR2 from the germline V gene are LNHDA and SQIVND (reference sequence). CDR3 length: 13 residues. The CDR3 region is CASGDTSYNEQFF. CDR3 nucleotide sequence: TGTGCCAGTGGAGATACGTCCTACAATGAGCAGTTCTTC.

The chain combines TRBV9 with TRBJ2-3; 8 nucleotides agree with TRBD2. The CDR3 is 15 amino acids. Looked up from germline, CDR1 is SGDLS and CDR2 is YYNGEE. J lost 4 bases, V lost 0 bases, and 4 bases had no gene match. This CDR3 reads CASSVGGLAADTQYF. The CDR3 nucleotides are TGTGCCAGCAGCGTAGGAGGACTAGCCGCAGATACGCAGTATTTT. The full variable domain, rest sourced from reference TRBV9 and TRBJ2-3, is DSGVTQTPKHLITATGQRVTLRCSPRSGDLSVYWYQQSLDQGLQFLIQYYNGEERAKGNILERFSAQQFPDLHSELNLSSLELGDSALYFCASSVGGLAADTQYFGPGTRLTVL.

This rearrangement joins TRBV7-2 to TRBJ2-7; 8 bases are a match to TRBD2. The germline V gene has CDR1 SGHTA and CDR2 FQGNSA. This CDR3 spans 14 amino acids. Trimming took 5 bases from V and 4 from J; bases not matched to a gene: 7. This CDR3 reads CASSLLAVLYEQYF. The CDR3 bases are TGTGCCAGCAGCCTACTAGCGGTCCTATACGAGCAGTACTTC.

The table lists this clone with a few counts. The chain is built from TRBV29-1 and TRBJ2-7; 10 bases align to TRBD2. The CDR3 loop spans 14 amino acids. Germline assignment: CDR1 SQVTM and CDR2 ANQGSEA. V dropped 6 bases and J dropped 6; count of bases not matched to a gene: 11. DNA for the CDR3: TGCAGCGTGAGGGTGGGGACTAGCGAGTCCGAGCAGTACTTC. This translates into CSVRVGTSESEQYF.

CDR3 protein: CASSPSGSLPNEQFF. CDR3 nucleotides: TGTGCCAGCAGTCCAAGCGGGAGTTTACCCAATGAGCAGTTCTTC. The rearrangement joins TRBV7-9 to TRBJ2-1; 8 bases agree with TRBD2. Trimming removed 6 bases from V and 6 bases from J; junction bases left unmatched: 10. Germline values: CDR1 SEHNR, CDR2 FQNEAQ (reference sequence). This CDR3 spans 15 amino acids.

The chain recombines TRBV28 with TRBJ1-4; weak D call: TRBD1 (5 bases). CDR1 is MDHEN and CDR2 is SYDVKM in the germline V gene. Trimming pared 5 bases from V and 10 bases from J, leaving 11 bases between. This CDR3 has 12 residues. CDR3: CASSLGVGKLFF. The CDR3 coding sequence is TGTGCCAGCAGTCTAGGGGTCGGAAAACTGTTTTTT.

In this sample, this clone turned up a few times. One junction end disagrees with the germline gene, perhaps due to a read error. The V call is TRBV28, the J call TRBJ2-1; no firm D call. The CDR3 runs 12 residues. Looked up from germline, CDR1 is MDHEN and CDR2 is SYDVKM. The CDR3 DNA reads as TGTGCCAGCAGCTTATCTCCGAATGAGCAGTTCTTC. Translated: CASSLSPNEQFF.

The sample holds a few counts of this clone. The chain is built from TRBV4-2 and TRBJ2-1; 9 positions agree with TRBD2. With V trimmed by 1 base and J by 9 bases, 10 bases remained unmatched. CDR1 LGHNA and CDR2 YNFKEQ come from the germline V gene. The CDR3 spans 16 residues. CDR3 nucleotides: TGTGCCAGCAGCCAAGCAATAGCGGGAGAACGGGGTGAGCAGTTCTTC. This gives the protein CASSQAIAGERGEQFF.

The rearrangement uses TRBV4-2 and TRBJ2-7; 7 nucleotides match TRBD2. CDR1 is LGHNA and CDR2 is YNFKEQ in the germline V gene. Trimming at V came to 1 base and at J to 7 bases, leaving 22 bases not matched to a gene. The CDR3 covers 19 residues. CDR3 sequence reads: CASSQGGGSGLGSGKEQYF. In nucleotides, the CDR3 is TGTGCCAGCAGCCAAGGGGGGGGGAGCGGCTTAGGCTCGGGAAAAGAGCAGTACTTC.

The V gene is TRBV5-4, the J gene TRBJ2-3; 7 bases fit TRBD1. Trimming took 5 bases from V and 4 from J; bases not matched to a gene: 4. Germline lookup yields CDR1 SGHNT and CDR2 YYREEE (reference sequence). The CDR3 is made up of 13 amino acids. CDR3 amino acids: CASSLDRADTQYF. For the CDR3, the DNA is TGTGCCAGCAGTTTAGACAGGGCAGATACGCAGTATTTT.

The V and J genes are TRBV9 and TRBJ2-3; 9 bases fit TRBD2. From germline, CDR1 is SGDLS and CDR2 YYNGEE. The V segment lost 0 bases and the J segment 3 bases; nucleotides outside the gene matches: 8. CDR3 size: 17 residues. Here the CDR3 reads CASSVASGMGWTDTQYF. CDR3 nucleotide sequence: TGTGCCAGCAGCGTAGCTAGCGGGATGGGTTGGACAGATACGCAGTATTTT.

V gene TRBV27 combines with J gene TRBJ2-7; 10 positions match TRBD2. This CDR3 has 13 amino acids. The V gene's germline CDR1 is MNHEY and CDR2 SMNVEV (reference sequence). The J segment lost 2 bases and the V segment lost 6 bases, leaving 1 base of the junction unmatched. In DNA, the CDR3 is TGTGCCAGCAGACTAGCGGGGACCTACGAGCAGTACTTC. It encodes CASRLAGTYEQYF.

V is TRBV7-9 and J is TRBJ2-7; D possibly corresponds to TRBD2 (5 bases). V was pared by 5 bases and J by 6 bases, with 11 bases between. Looked up from germline, CDR1 is SEHNR and CDR2 is FQNEAQ (reference sequence). The CDR3 totals 12 residues. In DNA form, the CDR3 reads TGTGCCAGCAGCCCCGGACGGGGCGAGCAGTACTTC. Amino acid sequence: CASSPGRGEQYF.

The chain couples TRBV5-1 to TRBJ2-5; TRBD1 matches 11 bases. Looked up from germline, CDR1 is SGHRS and CDR2 is YFSETQ. There are 15 residues in the CDR3. After removal of 4 bases from V and 2 bases from J, the junction contained 4 bases not matched to a gene. The CDR3 sequence: CASSQGTGGQETQYF. The CDR3 region has the DNA TGCGCCAGCAGCCAGGGGACAGGGGGTCAAGAGACCCAGTACTTC.

CDR3 sequence reads: CASSRSGSSTDTQYF. In DNA, the CDR3 is TGTGCCAGCAGCCGTAGCGGGAGTTCAACAGATACGCAGTATTTT. V gene TRBV5-4 combines with J gene TRBJ2-3; 9 positions match TRBD2. Germline loops: CDR1 SGHNT, CDR2 YYREEE (reference sequence). The CDR3 covers 15 residues. V dropped 4 bases and J dropped 3; count of bases not matched to a gene: 6. Full variable domain (rest looked up from reference TRBV5-4 and TRBJ2-3): ETGVTQSPTHLIKTRGQQVTLRCSSQSGHNTVSWYQQALGQGPQFIFQYYREEENGRGNFPPRFSGLQFPNYSSELNVNALELDDSALYLCASSRSGSSTDTQYFGPGTRLTVL.